Below, 4 T cell receptor beta chains from the same sample are listed, as sequenced in a study of T cells after yellow fever vaccination. From the 5' RACE reads, TCRdb called clonotypes with MiXCR, one entry per CDR3 protein. The table has over 200,000 distinct CDR3 sequences, 6.7% seen once. The sequencing here drew on CD4+ T cells sorted from PBMCs, taken on the day of the yellow fever booster vaccination. Receptors originate from a young man who received the YFV17D yellow fever vaccine.

The table lists this clonotype with many counts. Written as DNA, the CDR3 is TGCAGCGTCGGGACAGGGAACGATCAGCCCCAGCATTTT. Its translation is CSVGTGNDQPQHF. The J gene is TRBJ1-5, the V gene TRBV29-1; 9 bases agree with TRBD1. CDR3 length: 13 amino acids. The junction had 5 bases not matched to a gene; V was cut back by 6 bases and J by 5 bases. Germline CDR1 and CDR2: SQVTM and ANQGSEA.

This clonotype was counted only a few times. This sequence joins TRBV5-1 and TRBJ2-7, with D perhaps TRBD1 (5 bases). The ends were cut back, 4 bases at V and 6 bases at J, with 11 bases in the middle. This CDR3 contains 12 residues. The germline CDR1 and CDR2 sequences are SGHRS and YFSETQ. CDR3 sequence: CASSETGGEQYF. CDR3 sequence (DNA): TGCGCCAGCAGCGAAACAGGTGGCGAGCAGTACTTC.

This clonotype has at least ten counts. The V and J genes are TRBV6-1 and TRBJ1-1; D ambiguous. Germline V CDR1 and CDR2: MNHNS, SASEGT. V shed 5 bases and J shed 4 bases, with 14 bases lying between them. CDR3 size: 14 residues. As DNA, the CDR3 is TGTGCCAGCAGTACCGTGGGAAGGGTCACTGAAGCTTTCTTT. Amino acids: CASSTVGRVTEAFF.

In its sample, this clonotype was seen many times. This chain uses TRBV7-2 with TRBJ2-3; possible D gene TRBD1, 6 bases. V gave up 3 bases and J gave up 6 bases, with 19 bases separating them. Germline CDR1 reads SGHTA; CDR2 reads FQGNSA. The CDR3 has 16 amino acids. Here the CDR3 DNA reads TGTGCCAGCAGCTTGGACAGACTAAGGGGAAGTGATACGCAGTATTTT. Translating it yields CASSLDRLRGSDTQYF.